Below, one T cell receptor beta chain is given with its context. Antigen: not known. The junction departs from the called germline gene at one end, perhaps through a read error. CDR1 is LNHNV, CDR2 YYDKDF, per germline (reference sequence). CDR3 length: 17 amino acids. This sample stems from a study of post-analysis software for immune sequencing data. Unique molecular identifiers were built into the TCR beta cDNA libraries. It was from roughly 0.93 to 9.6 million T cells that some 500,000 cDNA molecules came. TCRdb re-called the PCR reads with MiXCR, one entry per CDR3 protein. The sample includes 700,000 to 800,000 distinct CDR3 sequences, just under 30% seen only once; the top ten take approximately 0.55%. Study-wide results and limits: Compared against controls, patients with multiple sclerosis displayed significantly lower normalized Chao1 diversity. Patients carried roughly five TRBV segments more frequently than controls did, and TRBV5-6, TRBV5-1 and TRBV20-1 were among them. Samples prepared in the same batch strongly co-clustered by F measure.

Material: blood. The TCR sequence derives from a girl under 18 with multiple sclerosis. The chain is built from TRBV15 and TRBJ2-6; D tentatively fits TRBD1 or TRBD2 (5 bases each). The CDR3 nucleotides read TGTGTCACCAGCAGAGATTATAAGGGGAGAGGGGCCAACGTCCTGACTTTC. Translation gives CVTSRDYKGRGANVLTF.